The clone carrying this TCR beta chain is labeled as medium-sized (0.01 to 0.1%). CDR1 is SGHTA and CDR2 is FQGNSA in the germline V gene. The ends were cut back, 5 bases at V and 3 bases at J, with 14 bases in the middle. This CDR3 spans 15 amino acids. Bulk tumor genomic DNA was the template, and each sample received around 650 ng. Spaced far apart, several biopsies were taken from each primary tumor during surgery. Patients underwent curative surgery for non-small cell lung cancer (untreated and newly diagnosed). Non-small cell lung cancer patients, newly diagnosed and having surgery with curative intent, served as donors. It was with 32 V and 13 J primers that multiplex PCR amplified TCR beta CDR3. TCRdb reprocessed the multiplex PCR reads with MiXCR, giving one entry per CDR3 protein. The data hold thousands of distinct CDR3 sequences, with over 35% observed a single time. The sample comes from a study of immune heterogeneity within non-small cell lung tumors.

Sequencing used lung tumor tissue. This rearrangement joins TRBV7-2 to TRBJ2-1; no firm D call. The receptor comes from a man in his fifties or sixties with non-small cell lung cancer. CDR3 loop: CASSMGRSDYNEQFF. CDR3 in DNA: TGTGCCAGCAGCATGGGCCGATCCGACTACAATGAGCAGTTCTTC.